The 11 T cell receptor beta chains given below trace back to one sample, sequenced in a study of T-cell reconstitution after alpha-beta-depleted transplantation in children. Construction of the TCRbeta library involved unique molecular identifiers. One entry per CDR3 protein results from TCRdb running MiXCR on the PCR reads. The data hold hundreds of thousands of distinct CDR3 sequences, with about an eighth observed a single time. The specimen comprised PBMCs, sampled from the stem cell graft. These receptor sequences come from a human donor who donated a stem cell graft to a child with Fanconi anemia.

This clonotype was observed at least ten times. The CDR3 nucleotides read TGTGCCAGCAGCATGGACAGGGGATACTACAATGAGCAGTTCTTC. As protein: CASSMDRGYYNEQFF. The chain uses TRBV11-1 and TRBJ2-1, with 9 bases matching TRBD1. The V segment lost 5 bases and the J segment 3 bases; nucleotides outside the gene matches: 5. The V gene's germline CDR1 is SGHAT and CDR2 FQDESV (reference sequence). The CDR3 runs to 15 residues. Complete variable domain (other parts from reference TRBV11-1 and TRBJ2-1): EAEVAQSPRYKITEKSQAVAFWCDPISGHATLYWYRQILGQGPELLVQFQDESVVDDSQLPKDRFSAERLKGVDSTLKIQPAELGDSAMYLCASSMDRGYYNEQFFGPGTRLTVL.

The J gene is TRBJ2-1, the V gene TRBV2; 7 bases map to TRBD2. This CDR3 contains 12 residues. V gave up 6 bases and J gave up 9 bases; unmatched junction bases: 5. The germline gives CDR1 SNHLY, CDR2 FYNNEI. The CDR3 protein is CASRRLAPEQFF. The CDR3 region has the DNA TGTGCCAGCAGAAGACTAGCACCTGAGCAGTTCTTC.

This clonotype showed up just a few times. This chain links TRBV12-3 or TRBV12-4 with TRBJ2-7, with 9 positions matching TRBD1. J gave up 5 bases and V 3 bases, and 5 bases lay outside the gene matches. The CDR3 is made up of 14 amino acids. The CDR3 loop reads CASSFSDRGDEQYF. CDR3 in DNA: TGTGCCAGCAGTTTCTCGGACAGGGGAGACGAGCAGTACTTC.

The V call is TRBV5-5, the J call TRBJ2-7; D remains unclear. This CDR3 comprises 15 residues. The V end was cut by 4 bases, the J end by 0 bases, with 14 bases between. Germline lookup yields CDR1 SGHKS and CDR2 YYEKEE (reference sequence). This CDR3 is CASSAGPASSYEQYV. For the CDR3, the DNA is TGTGCCAGCAGCGCCGGACCAGCAAGCTCCTACGAGCAGTACGTC.

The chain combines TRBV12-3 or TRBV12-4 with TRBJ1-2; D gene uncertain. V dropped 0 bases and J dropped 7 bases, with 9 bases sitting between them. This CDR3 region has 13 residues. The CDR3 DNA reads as TGTGCCAGCAGTTTAGCCTCGGAAAGTGGCTACACCTTC. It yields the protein CASSLASESGYTF.

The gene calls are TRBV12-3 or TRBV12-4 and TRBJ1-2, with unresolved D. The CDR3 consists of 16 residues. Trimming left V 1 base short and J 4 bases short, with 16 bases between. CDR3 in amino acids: CASSLGEEVRVYGYTF. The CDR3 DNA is TGTGCCAGCAGTTTAGGTGAGGAGGTCAGAGTCTATGGCTACACCTTC.

CDR3 sequence (DNA): TGCGCCAGCAGCCGAGAGGCCCCCGACACTGAAGCTTTCTTT. Translated, it gives CASSREAPDTEAFF. This rearrangement joins TRBV4-3 to TRBJ1-1; D is undetermined. The CDR3 totals 14 residues. Per germline, CDR1 LGHNA and CDR2 YSLEER. Trimming took off 4 bases at V and 3 bases at J, with 12 bases between the two ends.

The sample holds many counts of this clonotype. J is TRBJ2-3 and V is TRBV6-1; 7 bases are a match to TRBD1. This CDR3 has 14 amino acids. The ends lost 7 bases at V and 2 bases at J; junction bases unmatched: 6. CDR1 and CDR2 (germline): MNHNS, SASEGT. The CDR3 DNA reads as TGTGCCAGCAAGGAGACAGGGAACACAGATACGCAGTATTTT. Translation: CASKETGNTDTQYF.

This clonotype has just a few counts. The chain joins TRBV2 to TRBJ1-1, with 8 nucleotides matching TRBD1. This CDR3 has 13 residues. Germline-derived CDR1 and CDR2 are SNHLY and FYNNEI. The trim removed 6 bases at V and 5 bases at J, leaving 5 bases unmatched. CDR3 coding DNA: TGTGCCAGCAGAGGCAGGGGGCGGACTGAAGCTTTCTTT. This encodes CASRGRGRTEAFF.

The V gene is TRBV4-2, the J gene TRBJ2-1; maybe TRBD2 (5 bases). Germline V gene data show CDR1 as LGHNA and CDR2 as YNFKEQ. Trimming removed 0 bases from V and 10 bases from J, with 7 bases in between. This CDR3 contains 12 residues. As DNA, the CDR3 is TGTGCCAGCAGCCAAGATACGGGAGAGCAGTTCTTC. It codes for CASSQDTGEQFF.

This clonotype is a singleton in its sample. The DNA of the CDR3 is TGTGCCAGCAGCTTACAGGGGGCTATCGGGGAGCTGTTTTTT. Translating it yields CASSLQGAIGELFF. The chain links TRBV7-2 to TRBJ2-2, with 8 nucleotides matching TRBD1. With 2 bases clipped from V and 7 bases from J, the junction kept 3 bases outside the gene matches. Germline CDR1 is SGHTA and CDR2 is FQGNSA. There are 14 residues in the CDR3.